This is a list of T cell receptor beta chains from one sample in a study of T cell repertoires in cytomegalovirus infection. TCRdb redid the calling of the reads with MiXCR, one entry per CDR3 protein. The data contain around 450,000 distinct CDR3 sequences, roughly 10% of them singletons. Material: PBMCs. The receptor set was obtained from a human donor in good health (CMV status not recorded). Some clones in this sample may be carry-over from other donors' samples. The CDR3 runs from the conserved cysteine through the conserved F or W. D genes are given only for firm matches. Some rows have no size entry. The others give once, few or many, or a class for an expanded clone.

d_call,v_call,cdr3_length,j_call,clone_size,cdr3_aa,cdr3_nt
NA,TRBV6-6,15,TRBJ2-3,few,CASSYSRTSTDTQYF,TGTGCCAGCAGTTACTCGAGGACTAGCACAGATACGCAGTATTTT
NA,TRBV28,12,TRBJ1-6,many,CASSLGNSPLHF,TGTGCCAGCAGTTTAGGGAATTCACCCCTCCACTTT
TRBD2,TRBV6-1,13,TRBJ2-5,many,CASRMSGSETQYF,TGTGCCAGCAGGATGAGCGGGAGTGAGACCCAGTACTTC
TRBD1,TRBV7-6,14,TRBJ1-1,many,CASSLKGGNTEAFF,TGTGCCAGCAGCTTAAAAGGGGGCAACACTGAAGCTTTCTTT
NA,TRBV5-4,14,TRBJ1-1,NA,CASSLRIVGTEAFF,TGTGCCAGCAGCTTGCGGATTGTGGGCACTGAAGCTTTCTTT
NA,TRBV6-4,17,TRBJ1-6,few,CASFGEQGKFEGSPLHF,TGTGCCAGCTTCGGGGAACAGGGAAAGTTCGAGGGTTCACCCCTCCACTTT
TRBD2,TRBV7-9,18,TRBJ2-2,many,CASSFLRLSGRITGELFF,TGTGCCAGCAGCTTCCTAAGGCTAAGCGGGAGGATCACCGGGGAGCTGTTTTTT
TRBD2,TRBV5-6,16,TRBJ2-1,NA,CASSSPTSGRYNEQFF,TGTGCCAGCAGCTCACCGACTAGCGGGAGGTACAATGAGCAGTTCTTC
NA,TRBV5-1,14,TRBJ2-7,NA,CASRYRDQAEEQYF,TGCGCCAGCAGATATCGGGACCAGGCGGAGGAGCAGTACTTC
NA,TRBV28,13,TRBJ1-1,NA,CASSSKRNTEAFF,TGTGCCAGCAGTTCCAAGCGGAACACTGAAGCTTTCTTT
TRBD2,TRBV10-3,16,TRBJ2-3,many,CAISEAGLAGGDTQYF,TGTGCCATCAGTGAGGCGGGACTAGCGGGAGGCGATACGCAGTATTTT
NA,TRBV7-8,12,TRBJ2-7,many,CASSLVETEQYF,TGTGCCAGCAGCTTAGTAGAGACCGAGCAGTACTTC
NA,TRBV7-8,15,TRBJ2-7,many,CASSLQPGAEHEQYF,TGTGCCAGCAGCCTGCAGCCGGGGGCCGAACACGAGCAGTACTTC
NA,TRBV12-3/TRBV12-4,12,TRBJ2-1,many,CASRYTSAEQFF,TGTGCCAGCAGGTACACGTCTGCTGAGCAGTTCTTC
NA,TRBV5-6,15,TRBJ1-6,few,CASSLGLGGNSPLHF,TGTGCCAGCAGCTTGGGGTTGGGTGGGAATTCACCCCTCCACTTT
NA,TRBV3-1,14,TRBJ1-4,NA,CASSHRISNEKLFF,TGTGCCAGCAGCCACAGGATCTCTAATGAAAAACTGTTTTTT
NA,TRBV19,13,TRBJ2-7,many,CASSIRRSSEQYF,TGTGCCAGTAGTATACGGCGGTCGAGCGAGCAGTACTTC
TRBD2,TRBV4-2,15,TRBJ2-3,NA,CASRDTSGGADTQYF,TGTGCCAGCAGGGATACTAGCGGGGGGGCAGATACGCAGTATTTT
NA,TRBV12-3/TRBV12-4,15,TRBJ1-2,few,CASSLTGQIHYGYTF,TGTGCCAGCAGTTTAACAGGACAGATACACTATGGCTACACCTTC
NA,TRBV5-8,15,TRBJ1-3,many,CASSFRGGSGNTIYF,TGTGCCAGCAGCTTCCGGGGGGGCTCTGGAAACACCATATATTTT
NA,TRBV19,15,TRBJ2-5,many,CASSIDGQVQETQYF,TGTGCCAGTAGTATAGATGGCCAGGTCCAAGAGACCCAGTACTTC
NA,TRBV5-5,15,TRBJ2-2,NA,CASSSWTVGTGELFF,TGTGCCAGCAGCTCCTGGACAGTAGGCACCGGGGAGCTGTTTTTT
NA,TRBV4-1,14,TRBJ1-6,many,CASSRTEVDSPLHF,TGCGCCAGCAGCCGGACAGAAGTGGATTCACCCCTCCACTTT
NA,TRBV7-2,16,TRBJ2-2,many,CASSLEVRMNTGELFF,TGTGCCAGCAGCTTAGAGGTCAGGATGAACACCGGGGAGCTGTTTTTT
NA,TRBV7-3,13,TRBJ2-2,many,CASSTRGAGELFF,TGTGCCAGCAGCACCCGTGGCGCCGGGGAGCTGTTTTTT
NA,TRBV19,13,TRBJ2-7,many,CASSKDRAYEQYF,TGTGCCAGTAGTAAGGACAGAGCCTACGAGCAGTACTTC
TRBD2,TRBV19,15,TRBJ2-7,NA,CASSIWGGDSYEQYF,TGTGCCAGTAGTATATGGGGGGGAGACTCCTACGAGCAGTACTTC
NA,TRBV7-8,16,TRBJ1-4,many,CASSKFEAPTNEKLFF,TGTGCCAGCAGCAAGTTTGAGGCCCCAACTAATGAAAAACTGTTTTTT
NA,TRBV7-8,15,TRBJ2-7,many,CASSSRLGMSYEQYF,TGTGCCAGCAGCTCCCGACTAGGGATGTCCTACGAGCAGTACTTC
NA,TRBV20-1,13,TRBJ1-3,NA,CSARKRSGNTIYF,TGCAGTGCTCGTAAACGATCTGGAAACACCATATATTTT
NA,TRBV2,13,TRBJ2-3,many,CASRGVGTDTQYF,TGTGCCAGCAGAGGGGTCGGCACAGATACGCAGTATTTT
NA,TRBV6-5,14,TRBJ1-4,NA,CASMGLASNEKLFF,TGTGCCAGCATGGGCCTTGCTTCTAATGAAAAACTGTTTTTT
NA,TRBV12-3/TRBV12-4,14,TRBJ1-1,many,CASSLGGFYTEAFF,TGTGCCAGCAGTTTGGGGGGGTTTTACACTGAAGCTTTCTTT
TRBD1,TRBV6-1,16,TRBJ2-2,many,CASSTRGDRGTGELFF,TGTGCCAGCAGTACCAGGGGGGACAGGGGGACCGGGGAGCTGTTTTTT
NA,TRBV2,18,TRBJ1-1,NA,CASSEDEDGAKDWPEAFF,TGTGCCAGCAGTGAAGACGAGGATGGGGCCAAGGATTGGCCTGAAGCTTTCTTT
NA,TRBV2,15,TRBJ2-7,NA,CASSEGGAGVIEQYF,TGTGCCAGCAGTGAAGGGGGGGCGGGAGTCATCGAGCAGTACTTC
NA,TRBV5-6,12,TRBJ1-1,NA,CVSSLADTEAFF,TGTGTCAGCAGCTTGGCCGACACTGAAGCTTTCTTT
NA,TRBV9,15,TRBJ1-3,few,CASSVDWESGNTIYF,TGTGCCAGCAGCGTAGATTGGGAATCAGGAAACACCATATATTTT
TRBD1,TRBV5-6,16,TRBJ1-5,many,CASSAEGGLSNQPQHF,TGTGCCAGCAGCGCCGAAGGGGGCCTTAGCAATCAGCCCCAGCATTTT
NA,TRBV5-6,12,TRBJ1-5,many,CASSSDTQPQHF,TGTGCCAGCAGCTCGGACACTCAGCCCCAGCATTTT
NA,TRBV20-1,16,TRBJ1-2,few,CSARDGSRPGSYGYTF,TGCAGTGCTAGAGATGGCTCCCGGCCAGGGTCCTATGGCTACACCTTC
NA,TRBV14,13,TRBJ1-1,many,CASSQEALEKAFF,TGTGCCAGCAGCCAAGAGGCCCTCGAGAAAGCTTTCTTT
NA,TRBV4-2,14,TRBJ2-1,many,CASSQSKHYNEQFF,TGTGCCAGCAGCCAATCGAAGCACTACAATGAGCAGTTCTTC
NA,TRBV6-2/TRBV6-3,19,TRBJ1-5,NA,CASSWVAGGVGYSNQPQHF,TGTGCCAGCAGTTGGGTGGCCGGGGGCGTTGGGTATAGCAATCAGCCCCAGCATTTT
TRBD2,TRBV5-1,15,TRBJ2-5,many,CASMIARSTGGTQYF,TGCGCCAGCATGATCGCCAGGAGCACGGGGGGGACCCAGTACTTC
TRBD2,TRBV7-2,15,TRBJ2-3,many,CASSPSGRITDTQYF,TGTGCCAGCAGCCCCAGCGGGAGAATCACAGATACGCAGTATTTT
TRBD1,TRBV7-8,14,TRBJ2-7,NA,CASRVGQGAYEQYF,TGTGCCAGCCGCGTAGGACAGGGGGCCTACGAGCAGTACTTC
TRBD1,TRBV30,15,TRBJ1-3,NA,CAWSDGTEKGNTIYF,TGTGCCTGGAGCGACGGGACAGAAAAAGGAAACACCATATATTTT
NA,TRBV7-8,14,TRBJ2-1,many,CASSPGQRGNEQFF,TGTGCCAGCAGCCCCGGACAGAGGGGCAATGAGCAGTTCTTC
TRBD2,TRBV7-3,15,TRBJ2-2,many,CASSLWSGRAGELFF,TGTGCCAGCAGCTTATGGAGCGGGAGGGCTGGGGAGCTGTTTTTT
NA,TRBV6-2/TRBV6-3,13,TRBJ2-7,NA,CASKSGNVYEQYF,TGTGCCAGCAAGTCGGGGAACGTTTACGAGCAGTACTTC
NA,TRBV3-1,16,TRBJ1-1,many,CASSPPTTRLSTEAFF,TGTGCCAGCAGCCCCCCAACGACACGGCTGAGCACTGAAGCTTTCTTT
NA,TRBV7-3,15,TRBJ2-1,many,CASSSYQDSDNEQFF,TGTGCCAGCAGCTCCTACCAGGACAGCGACAATGAGCAGTTCTTC
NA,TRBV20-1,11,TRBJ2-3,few,CSAKRENTQYF,TGCAGTGCTAAACGGGAGAATACGCAGTATTTT
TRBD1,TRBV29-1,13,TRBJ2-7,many,CSVPTGFGYEQYF,TGCAGCGTCCCGACAGGGTTTGGCTACGAGCAGTACTTC
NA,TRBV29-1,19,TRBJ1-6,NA,CSVEGSGDGRPLRGSPLHF,TGCAGCGTTGAAGGCTCAGGGGACGGGAGGCCGCTCCGAGGTTCACCCCTCCACTTT
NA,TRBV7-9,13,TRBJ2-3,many,CASSPRATDTQYF,TGTGCCAGCAGCCCCCGGGCCACAGATACGCAGTATTTT
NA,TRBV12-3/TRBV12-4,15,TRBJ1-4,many,CASTLRYGEGEKLFF,TGTGCCAGCACTCTAAGATACGGCGAGGGTGAAAAACTGTTTTTT
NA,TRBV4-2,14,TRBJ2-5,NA,CASSQDRGLETQYF,TGTGCCAGCAGCCAAGATCGAGGGCTTGAGACCCAGTACTTC